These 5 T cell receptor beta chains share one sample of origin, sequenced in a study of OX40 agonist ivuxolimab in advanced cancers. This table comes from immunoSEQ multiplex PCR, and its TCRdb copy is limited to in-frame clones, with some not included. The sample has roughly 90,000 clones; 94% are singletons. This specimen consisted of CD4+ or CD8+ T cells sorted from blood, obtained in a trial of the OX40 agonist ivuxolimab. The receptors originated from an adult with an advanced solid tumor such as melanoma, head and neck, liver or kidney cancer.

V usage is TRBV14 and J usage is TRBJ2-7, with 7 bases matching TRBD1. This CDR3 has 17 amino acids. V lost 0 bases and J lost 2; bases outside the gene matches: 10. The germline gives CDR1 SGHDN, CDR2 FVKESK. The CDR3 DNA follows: TGTGCCAGCAGCCAAGACCAGACAGGGATCCGGACCTACGAGCAGTACTTC. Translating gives CASSQDQTGIRTYEQYF.

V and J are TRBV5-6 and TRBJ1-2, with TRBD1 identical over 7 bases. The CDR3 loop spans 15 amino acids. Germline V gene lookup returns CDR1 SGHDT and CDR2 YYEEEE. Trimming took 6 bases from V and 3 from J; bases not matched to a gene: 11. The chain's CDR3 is CASTPGQQNDYGYTF. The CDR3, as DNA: TGTGCCAGCACCCCGGGACAGCAGAACGACTATGGCTACACCTTC.

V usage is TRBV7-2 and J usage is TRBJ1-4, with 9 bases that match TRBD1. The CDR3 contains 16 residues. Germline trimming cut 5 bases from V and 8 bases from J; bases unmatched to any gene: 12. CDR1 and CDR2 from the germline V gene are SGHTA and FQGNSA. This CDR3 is CASSPRGTGRNEKLFF. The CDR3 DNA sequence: TGTGCCAGCAGCCCCCGCGGGACAGGGAGAAACGAAAAACTGTTTTTT.

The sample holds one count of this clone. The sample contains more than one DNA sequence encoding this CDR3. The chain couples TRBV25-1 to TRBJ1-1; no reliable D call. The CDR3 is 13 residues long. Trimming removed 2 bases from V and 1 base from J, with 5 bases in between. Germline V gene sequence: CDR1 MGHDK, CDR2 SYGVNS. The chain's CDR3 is CASSEGGNTEAFF. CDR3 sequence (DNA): TGTGCCAGCAGTGAAGGTGGGAACACTGAAGCTTTCTTT.

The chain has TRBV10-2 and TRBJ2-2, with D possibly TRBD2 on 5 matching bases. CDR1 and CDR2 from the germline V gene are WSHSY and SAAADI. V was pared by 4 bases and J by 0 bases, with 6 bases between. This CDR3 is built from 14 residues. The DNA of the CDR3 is TGCGCCAGCAGTGCACTAGCGAACACCGGGGAGCTGTTTTTT. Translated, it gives CASSALANTGELFF.